This TCR beta chain was recovered during a study of T cell changes during pregnancy in multiple sclerosis. From germline, CDR1 is MNHEY and CDR2 SMNVEV (reference sequence). CDR3 length equals 17 residues. V lost 3 bases to trimming and J lost 0 bases; unmatched junction nucleotides: 11. Clones were read by immunoSEQ multiplex PCR, and TCRdb kept only the in-frame ones, dropping some. The repertoire holds approximately 100,000 clones, with 91% as singletons. V and J are TRBV27 and TRBJ2-7; 7 bases map to TRBD1. This receptor was taken from a female donor with multiple sclerosis, enrolled in a pregnancy study. Material: peripheral blood, obtained in the second trimester of pregnancy. CDR3 nucleotides: TGTGCCAGCAGTTTTGCTGGCCGGACAGGTGACTCCTACGAGCAGTACTTC. Its protein product is CASSFAGRTGDSYEQYF.